The clone carrying this TCR beta chain came up once. TCRdb used MiXCR to reprocess the RT-PCR reads, holding one entry per CDR3 protein. Here the sample spans some 200,000 distinct CDR3 sequences, around 41% being singletons. These data originate in a study of patients and donors after allogeneic stem cell transplantation. Germline trimming cut 0 bases from V and 6 bases from J; bases unmatched to any gene: 5. Looked up from germline, CDR1 is DFQATT and CDR2 is SNEGSKA (reference sequence). The CDR3 spans 15 residues. The sample consisted of blood, either unsorted or a sorted T cell fraction (not recorded which). This sequence originates from a human donor who was either an allogeneic HSCT recipient or a stem cell or donor lymphocyte infusion donor (not recorded which). It is not recorded whose cells these are; they may come from a transplant donor. V gene TRBV20-1 combines with J gene TRBJ2-1, with 10 positions matching TRBD1. As DNA, the CDR3 is TGCAGTGCTAGAGATGTGGGGACAGGGGTCAATGAGCAGTTCTTC. It encodes CSARDVGTGVNEQFF.